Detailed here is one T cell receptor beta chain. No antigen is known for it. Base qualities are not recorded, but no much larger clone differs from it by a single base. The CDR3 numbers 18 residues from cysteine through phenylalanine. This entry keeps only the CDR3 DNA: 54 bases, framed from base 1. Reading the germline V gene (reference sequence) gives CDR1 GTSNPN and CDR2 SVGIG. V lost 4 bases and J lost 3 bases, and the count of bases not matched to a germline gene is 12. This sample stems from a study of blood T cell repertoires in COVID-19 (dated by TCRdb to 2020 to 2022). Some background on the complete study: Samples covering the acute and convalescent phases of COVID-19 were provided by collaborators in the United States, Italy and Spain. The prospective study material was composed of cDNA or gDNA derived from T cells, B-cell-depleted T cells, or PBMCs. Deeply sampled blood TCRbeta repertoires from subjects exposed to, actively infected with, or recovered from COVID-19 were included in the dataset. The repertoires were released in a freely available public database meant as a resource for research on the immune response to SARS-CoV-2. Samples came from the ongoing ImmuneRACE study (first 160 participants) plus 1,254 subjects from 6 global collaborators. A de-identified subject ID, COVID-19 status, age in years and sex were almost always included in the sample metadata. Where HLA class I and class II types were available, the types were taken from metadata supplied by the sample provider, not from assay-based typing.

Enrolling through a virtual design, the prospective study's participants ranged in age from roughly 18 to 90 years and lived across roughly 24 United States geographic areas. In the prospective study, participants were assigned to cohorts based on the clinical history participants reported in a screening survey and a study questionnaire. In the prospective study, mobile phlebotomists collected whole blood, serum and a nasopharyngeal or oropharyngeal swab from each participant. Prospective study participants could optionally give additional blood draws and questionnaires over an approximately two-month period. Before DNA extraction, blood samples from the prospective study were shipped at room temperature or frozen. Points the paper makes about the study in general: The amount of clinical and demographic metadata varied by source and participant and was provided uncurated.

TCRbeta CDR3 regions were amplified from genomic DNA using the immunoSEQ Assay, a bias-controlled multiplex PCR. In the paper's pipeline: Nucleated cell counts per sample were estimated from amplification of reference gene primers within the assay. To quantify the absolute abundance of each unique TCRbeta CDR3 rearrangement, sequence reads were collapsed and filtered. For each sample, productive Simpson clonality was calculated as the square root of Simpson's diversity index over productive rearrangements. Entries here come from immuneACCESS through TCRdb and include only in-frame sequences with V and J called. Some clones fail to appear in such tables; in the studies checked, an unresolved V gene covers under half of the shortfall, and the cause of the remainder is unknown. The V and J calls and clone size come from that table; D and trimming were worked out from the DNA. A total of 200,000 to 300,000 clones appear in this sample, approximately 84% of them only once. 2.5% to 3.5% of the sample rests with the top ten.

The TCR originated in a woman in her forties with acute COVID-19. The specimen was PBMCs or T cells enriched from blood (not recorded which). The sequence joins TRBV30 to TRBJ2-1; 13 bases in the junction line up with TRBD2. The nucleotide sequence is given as TGTGCCTGGATGGGTGGACTAGCGGGAGAGAAGTTCTACAATGAGCAGTTCTTC. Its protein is CAWMGGLAGEKFYNEQFF.